The 31 T cell receptor beta chains below all came from one sample that was sequenced in a study of glioma-infiltrating T cells. TCR alpha and beta CDR3 regions were amplified from RNA using iRepertoire nested multiplex PCR. TCRdb re-called the multiplex PCR reads with MiXCR, one entry per CDR3 protein. The sample includes more than 110,000 distinct CDR3 sequences, about 39% of them seen just once. Material for sequencing was glioma tissue, nonneoplastic brain tissue, or PBMCs (not recorded which). The receptors stem from a human donor with low-grade glioma or glioblastoma, undergoing nonglioma brain surgery, or in good health (not recorded which).

The chain couples TRBV20-1 to TRBJ1-6; D is perhaps TRBD1 (5 bases). The germline V gene has CDR1 DFQATT and CDR2 SNEGSKA (reference sequence). Trimming took off 6 bases at V and 7 bases at J, with 19 bases between the two ends. The CDR3 has 15 residues. The CDR3 loop is CSAPSPGRENSPLHF. DNA for the CDR3: TGCAGTGCCCCCTCCCCAGGCAGGGAGAATTCACCCCTCCACTTT.

This sequence joins TRBV10-3 and TRBJ2-7; TRBD2 matches 12 bases. CDR1 and CDR2 from the germline V gene are ENHRY and SYGVKD. This CDR3 is built from 19 residues. V was clipped by 5 bases and J by 5 bases; unmatched bases: 19. CDR3 residues: CAISSGRGRLAGEGHEQYF. The CDR3 nucleotides read TGTGCCATCAGTTCCGGCAGGGGGAGACTAGCGGGAGAGGGACACGAGCAGTACTTC.

This clonotype occurred many times. The genes are TRBV6-1 and TRBJ2-1; D is uncertain. The CDR3 has 13 residues. Trimming stripped 1 base from V and 8 bases from J, with 9 bases between. Germline values: CDR1 MNHNS, CDR2 SASEGT. CDR3 amino acids: CASSEVIRDEQFF. The CDR3 bases are TGTGCCAGCAGTGAAGTAATTAGGGATGAGCAGTTCTTC.

Turning to this clonotype: The germline gene is not matched at one end of the junction; a read error may be the cause. J is TRBJ1-3 and V is TRBV7-6; D unclear. Germline CDR1 SGHVS, CDR2 FNYEAQ. The CDR3 covers 15 residues. DNA of the CDR3: TGTGCCAGCAGTACCATGGCTGGCTCTGGAGACACCATATATTTT. It encodes CASSTMAGSGDTIYF.

This clonotype showed up just a few times. The chain has TRBV18 and TRBJ1-1; D is uncertain. The CDR3 sequence is 13 residues long. The V and J ends lost 2 bases and 1 base respectively, with 5 bases between them. The germline V gene encodes CDR1 KGHSH and CDR2 LQKENI. The CDR3 reads CASSPVENTEAFF. CDR3 DNA sequence: TGTGCCAGCTCACCAGTGGAGAACACTGAAGCTTTCTTT.

This chain connects TRBV7-2 to TRBJ1-3; D is possibly TRBD1 (6 bases). Germline-derived CDR1 and CDR2 are SGHTA and FQGNSA. V lost 1 base, J lost 4 bases, and 11 bases lay in between. The CDR3 is made up of 15 amino acids. The CDR3: CASSLVLTGGNTIYF. In DNA form, the CDR3 reads TGTGCCAGCAGCTTAGTCCTAACAGGGGGAAACACCATATATTTT.

This rearrangement joins TRBV7-2 to TRBJ1-2; D is unresolved. V dropped 11 bases and J dropped 8 bases, with 12 bases sitting between them. CDR1 SGHTA and CDR2 FQGNSA come from the germline V gene. The CDR3 runs 10 residues. The CDR3 DNA reads TGTGCCGTAAGGGAAAGGGGCTACACCTTC. Amino acid sequence: CAVRERGYTF. The whole variable domain, filled in from reference TRBV7-2 and TRBJ1-2, reads GAGVSQSPSNKVTEKGKDVELRCDPISGHTALYWYRQSLGQGLEFLIYFQGNSAPDKSGLPSDRFSAERTGGSVSTLTIQRTQQEDSAVYLCAVRERGYTFGSGTRLTVV.

The chain recombines TRBV27 with TRBJ2-3; D possibly corresponds to TRBD1 (6 bases). The V end lost 3 bases, the J end lost 4 bases, and 14 bases lay between the germline ends. CDR1 is MNHEY and CDR2 is SMNVEV in the germline V gene (reference sequence). The CDR3 length is 15 residues. The CDR3 DNA follows: TGTGCCAGCAGTTTTACAGGGATGGACTCAGATACGCAGTATTTT. It codes for CASSFTGMDSDTQYF.

This clonotype was picked up a small number of times. CDR3 sequence reads: CASSTGTGMDTQYF. The CDR3 nucleotides are TGTGCCAGCAGCACCGGGACAGGGATGGATACGCAGTATTTT. This chain uses TRBV7-2 with TRBJ2-3; 9 positions agree with TRBD1. CDR3 size: 14 residues. Germline CDR1 SGHTA, CDR2 FQGNSA. V trimming: 5 bases; J trimming: 6 bases; junction bases outside the gene matches: 6.

The rearrangement joins TRBV27 to TRBJ2-1, with D perhaps matching TRBD2 (6 bases). The V end lost 7 bases, the J end lost 5 bases, and 21 bases lay between the germline ends. The CDR3 length is 16 residues. Per the germline V gene, CDR1 is MNHEY and CDR2 is SMNVEV (reference sequence). This CDR3 is CASKTLGGGPHNEQFF. In nucleotides, the CDR3 is TGTGCCAGCAAGACACTGGGGGGAGGACCCCACAATGAGCAGTTCTTC.

CDR3 sequence (DNA): TGTGCCAGCAGTTACTCGGCGGGAAACATTCAGTACTTC. Its protein is CASSYSAGNIQYF. V gene TRBV6-6 combines with J gene TRBJ2-4; TRBD2 might be the D (5 bases). The germline V gene encodes CDR1 MNHNY and CDR2 SVGAGI (reference sequence). V was shortened by 0 bases and J by 6 bases, with 6 bases between the two germline ends. This CDR3 region has 13 residues.

This clonotype has a handful of counts. The chain combines TRBV20-1 with TRBJ2-7, with D possibly TRBD1 on 5 matching bases. Trimming shortened V by 6 bases and J by 2 bases, and 23 bases separated the two germline ends. The CDR3 has 16 amino acids. Germline V gene lookup returns CDR1 DFQATT and CDR2 SNEGSKA (reference sequence). In DNA form, the CDR3 reads TGCAGTGCGAGTAGCTCGATGGGCAGGGCCCCCTACGAGCAGTACTTC. The encoded protein is CSASSSMGRAPYEQYF.

At least ten counts were recorded for this clonotype. This chain links TRBV6-1 with TRBJ1-1; unclear D gene. The V end lost 8 bases, the J end lost 4 bases, and 11 bases lay between the germline ends. Germline-derived CDR1 and CDR2 are MNHNS and SASEGT. There are 12 residues in the CDR3. The CDR3 reads CASSPPGTEAFF. The CDR3 DNA sequence: TGTGCCAGCTCCCCCCCGGGCACTGAAGCTTTCTTT.

A word on this clonotype: A junction end diverges from the germline sequence, so it may reflect a read error. The chain's CDR3 is CASSLQGLNQPRHF. The DNA of the CDR3 is TGTGCCAGCAGCCTACAGGGTCTCAATCAGCCCCGGCATTTT. The chain joins TRBV2 to TRBJ1-5; D might be TRBD1 (6 bases). This CDR3 has 14 amino acids. CDR1 and CDR2 from the germline V gene are SNHLY and FYNNEI.

This clonotype has a handful of counts. The V gene is TRBV6-2 or TRBV6-3, the J gene TRBJ2-6; no clear D gene. CDR1 and CDR2 from the germline V gene are MNHEY and SVGEGT. V dropped 8 bases and J dropped 0 bases, with 8 bases sitting between them. This CDR3 has 14 residues. The CDR3 region is CASVKNSGANVLTF. Written as DNA, the CDR3 is TGTGCCAGCGTTAAGAACTCTGGGGCCAACGTCCTGACTTTC.

This clonotype appeared a few times. The chain carries TRBV3-1 and TRBJ1-4, with D hard to call. Trimming removed 0 bases from V and 6 bases from J, with 8 bases in between. CDR1 and CDR2 from the germline V gene are LGHDT and YNNKEL (reference sequence). CDR3 length: 14 amino acids. The CDR3 region has the DNA TGTGCCAGCAGCCAAGATTTAAAGGATGAAAAACTGTTTTTT. Translating it yields CASSQDLKDEKLFF.

This clonotype was seen a handful of times. This chain links TRBV20-1 with TRBJ2-3, with TRBD1 as a possible D gene (6 bases). The germline CDR1 and CDR2 sequences are DFQATT and SNEGSKA (reference sequence). Trimming pared 6 bases from V and 0 bases from J, leaving 19 bases between. This CDR3 is built from 16 residues. The CDR3 DNA is TGCAGTGCAGGGGGACCGGTAGCGACTAGCACAGATACGCAGTATTTT. As protein: CSAGGPVATSTDTQYF.

V usage is TRBV6-1 and J usage is TRBJ1-2; 8 nucleotides line up with TRBD1. In germline, CDR1 is MNHNS, CDR2 SASEGT. This CDR3 is built from 14 residues. V shed 5 bases, J shed 2 bases, and the junction held 4 bases outside the gene matches. The CDR3 DNA reads TGTGCCAGCAGTCAGACAGGGGCCAACTATGGCTACACCTTC. It specifies CASSQTGANYGYTF.

This chain uses TRBV7-6 with TRBJ2-3, with 9 nucleotides matching TRBD2. V gave up 0 bases and J gave up 3 bases; unmatched junction bases: 4. The CDR3 contains 16 residues. CDR1 SGHVS and CDR2 FNYEAQ come from the germline V gene. CDR3 loop: CASSLASSGITDTQYF. CDR3 in DNA: TGTGCCAGCAGCTTAGCGTCTAGCGGGATTACAGATACGCAGTATTTT. The full variable domain, with the rest looked up from reference TRBV7-6 and TRBJ2-3, is GAGVSQSPRYKVTKRGQDVALRCDPISGHVSLYWYRQALGQGPEFLTYFNYEAQQDKSGLPNDRFSAERPEGSISTLTIQRTEQRDSAMYRCASSLASSGITDTQYFGPGTRLTVL.

The rearrangement uses TRBV19 and TRBJ1-5; no clear D. The CDR3 runs 13 residues. The ends were cut back, 1 base at V and 15 bases at J, with 16 bases in the middle. Germline V CDR1 and CDR2: LNHDA, SQIVND (reference sequence). CDR3 nucleotides: TGTGCCAGTAGTATAGGGCCACTCTCAAGCTGGCATTTT. Protein sequence: CASSIGPLSSWHF.

This clonotype turned up a few times. This rearrangement joins TRBV6-1 to TRBJ1-1; D uncertain. Germline lookup yields CDR1 MNHNS and CDR2 SASEGT. This CDR3 is built from 12 residues. Trimming left V 6 bases short and J 4 bases short, with 9 bases between. In DNA, the CDR3 is TGTGCCAGCAGCGAATACAGCACTGAAGCTTTCTTT. Translation gives CASSEYSTEAFF.

This clonotype was seen only a few times. This chain connects TRBV6-1 to TRBJ2-1; TRBD2 aligns across 11 bases. The V segment lost 7 bases and the J segment 8 bases; nucleotides outside the gene matches: 10. The CDR3 has 15 amino acids. The germline V gene has CDR1 MNHNS and CDR2 SASEGT. The CDR3 DNA reads as TGTGCCAGCACTACGTCTAGCGGGGGGCGAGATGAGCAGTTCTTC. Encoded protein: CASTTSSGGRDEQFF.

The chain employs TRBV25-1 and TRBJ2-1; 14 nucleotides line up with TRBD2. Germline CDR1 and CDR2: MGHDK and SYGVNS. The CDR3 totals 18 residues. The trim removed 6 bases at V and 5 bases at J, leaving 12 bases unmatched. Written as DNA, the CDR3 is TGTGCCAGCAGCCTCCCACTCGGACTAGCGGGAGGTAACAATGAGCAGTTCTTC. It codes for CASSLPLGLAGGNNEQFF.

The V call is TRBV12-3 or TRBV12-4, the J call TRBJ1-5; D is possibly TRBD1 (5 bases). V was cut by 6 bases and J by 1 base, with 16 bases left in between. The CDR3 runs 16 residues. CDR3 bases: TGTGCCAGCAGCCAGCAGGACATTACCAGCAATCAGCCCCAGCATTTT. The encoded protein is CASSQQDITSNQPQHF.

In this sample, this clonotype turned up a few times. V and J are TRBV6-6 and TRBJ1-3; TRBD1 agrees at 7 bases. Germline V gives CDR1 MNHNY, CDR2 SVGAGI (reference sequence). The ends lost 0 bases at V and 4 bases at J; junction bases unmatched: 0. CDR3 size: 14 residues. DNA of the CDR3: TGTGCCAGCAGTTACTCAGGGGGCGGAAACACCATATATTTT. It yields the protein CASSYSGGGNTIYF.

V and J are TRBV2 and TRBJ1-2; 7 bases line up with TRBD1. Per germline, CDR1 SNHLY and CDR2 FYNNEI. The CDR3 totals 14 residues. J lost 5 bases, V lost 6 bases, and 9 bases had no gene match. For the CDR3, the DNA is TGTGCCAGCAGGGACGAGGACAGGATTTATGGCTACACCTTC. This codes for CASRDEDRIYGYTF.

There are many counts of this clonotype. The chain links TRBV20-1 to TRBJ2-1, with 14 bases fitting TRBD2. Trimming took 6 bases from V and 8 from J; bases not matched to a gene: 12. This CDR3 has 16 amino acids. Germline V gene lookup returns CDR1 DFQATT and CDR2 SNEGSKA (reference sequence). As DNA, the CDR3 is TGCAGTGCCATCGGAGGACTAGCGGGAGGAGGCGATGAGCAGTTCTTC. Translating it yields CSAIGGLAGGGDEQFF.

The rearrangement uses TRBV29-1 and TRBJ2-5; 8 bases fit TRBD1. The ends lost 3 bases at V and 1 base at J; junction bases unmatched: 4. Germline V gene sequence: CDR1 SQVTM, CDR2 ANQGSEA. The CDR3 length is 14 residues. The CDR3 nucleotides are TGCAGCGTTGACCCGGACAGGGCCCAAGAGACCCAGTACTTC. Residues: CSVDPDRAQETQYF. Using reference TRBV29-1 and TRBJ2-5 for the parts outside the CDR3, the full variable domain is SAVISQKPSRDICQRGTSLTIQCQVDSQVTMMFWYRQQPGQSLTLIATANQGSEATYESGFVIDKFPISRPNLTFSTLTVSNMSPEDSSIYLCSVDPDRAQETQYFGPGTRLLVL.

This clonotype was detected only once. The rearrangement joins TRBV20-1 to TRBJ1-5; D may be TRBD1 (5 bases). CDR1 is DFQATT, CDR2 SNEGSKA, per germline (reference sequence). There are 15 residues in the CDR3. V shed 3 bases and J shed 5 bases, with 17 bases lying between them. Here the CDR3 DNA reads TGCAGTGCTAGTCCCGGGGGGAGGTTGGATCAGCCCCAGCATTTT. Amino acids: CSASPGGRLDQPQHF.

This clonotype was seen only a few times. The J gene is TRBJ1-5, the V gene TRBV6-2 or TRBV6-3; a weak D match, TRBD1 (5 bases). CDR1 MNHEY and CDR2 SVGEGT come from the germline V gene. V lost 8 bases and J lost 0, with 11 bases in between. CDR3 length: 14 residues. The CDR3 nucleotides read TGTGCCAGCGGGGGATATGATAGCAATCAGCCCCAGCATTTT. This gives the protein CASGGYDSNQPQHF.

The chain couples TRBV29-1 to TRBJ1-2; 7 bases are a match to TRBD1. Trimming took 5 bases from V and 8 from J; bases not matched to a gene: 8. Per the germline V gene, CDR1 is SQVTM and CDR2 is ANQGSEA. This CDR3 contains 12 residues. The CDR3 protein is CSVRGTVYGYTF. CDR3 DNA: TGCAGCGTTAGAGGGACAGTGTACGGCTACACCTTC.